The 2 T cell receptor beta chains below all came from one sample that was sequenced in a study of HIV-infected patients and healthy controls. Approximately 500 ng RNA was reverse transcribed with alpha and beta constant-region primers. Each of the alpha and beta chains got its own library through chain-specific third strand synthesis with indices. MiXCR was run by TCRdb on the 5' RACE reads, yielding one entry per CDR3 protein. The data show about 14,000 distinct CDR3 sequences, roughly 12% seen once. Antiretroviral therapy had run roughly three months, about 14 weeks, before follow-up blood collection. The repertoire came from unfractionated whole blood and reflected all unsorted peripheral T cells. The sample here was blood, taken during antiretroviral therapy. These receptors were collected from an adult with HIV infection. The donor label of this sample is uncertain.

About this clonotype: This may come from a read error, since a much larger clone is one base off. The chain links TRBV5-1 to TRBJ1-5; D not resolved. CDR1 SGHRS and CDR2 YFSETQ come from the germline V gene. The CDR3 is 12 amino acids. The CDR3 nucleotides read TGCGCCAGCAGCTTGGATGGCCAGCCCAAGCATTTT. Protein product: CASSLDGQPKHF. Full variable domain (rest looked up from reference TRBV5-1 and TRBJ1-5): KAGVTQTPRYLIKTRGQQVTLSCSPISGHRSVSWYQQTPGQGLQFLFEYFSETQRNKGNFPGRFSGRQFSNSRSEMNVSTLELGDSALYLCASSLDGQPKHFGDGTRLSIL.

This clonotype was detected many times. The rearrangement uses TRBV20-1 and TRBJ2-3; 8 bases align to TRBD2. Germline lookup yields CDR1 DFQATT and CDR2 SNEGSKA (reference sequence). V lost 3 bases to trimming and J lost 4 bases; unmatched junction nucleotides: 6. The CDR3 has 14 amino acids. The CDR3 DNA reads TGCAGTGCTAGTACTAGCGGAGGGGCAGATACGCAGTATTTT. This translates into CSASTSGGADTQYF.